Listed below are T cell receptor beta chains from one sample, sequenced in a study of regulatory T cells in long-lasting Graves disease. A single record per CDR3 protein comes from TCRdb applying MiXCR to the multiplex PCR reads. Of about 470,000 distinct CDR3 sequences in the sample, roughly 21% were seen once. Sequenced here: peripheral blood mononuclear cells (PBMCs), sampled when the disease was refractory, from a patient treated with antithyroid drugs. These receptors were taken from a female donor with Graves disease. Both conserved end residues are part of each CDR3. D genes are given only for firm matches. Rows give clone size only sometimes, using once, few, many, or a class for an expanded clone.

clone_size j_call d_call v_call cdr3_nt cdr3_aa
- TRBJ2-3 - TRBV7-3 TGTGCCAGCAGGCCGGACGGCAGCAAACTTTCAGATACGCAGTATTTT CASRPDGSKLSDTQYF
- TRBJ2-6 TRBD1 TRBV11-2 TGTGCCAGCAGCGGTATTAGGTGGGACAGGGGAGCTGGGGCCAACGTCCTGACTTTC CASSGIRWDRGAGANVLTF
many TRBJ2-4 - TRBV28 TGTGCCAGTACTAGCCAGATAAACATTCAGTACTTC CASTSQINIQYF
few TRBJ1-5 TRBD1 TRBV28 TGTGCCAGCAGTTTGATTAGGGACAGGGGGAATCAGCCCCAGCATTTT CASSLIRDRGNQPQHF
few TRBJ1-6 - TRBV20-1 TGCAGTGCTAGAGATCGGGGGGCAATTCAACTCTATAATTCACCCCTCCACTTT CSARDRGAIQLYNSPLHF
many TRBJ1-2 - TRBV30 TGTGCCTGGAGTCCCGGGTGGGGCGGCTACACCTTC CAWSPGWGGYTF
- TRBJ2-2 - TRBV7-2 TGTGCCAGCAGCGTCAGGAGGGGCGGGGAGCTGTTTTTT CASSVRRGGELFF
many TRBJ2-2 TRBD1 TRBV5-1 TGCGCCAGCAGCTCCGACAGGGCCCAGACCGGGGAGCTGTTTTTT CASSSDRAQTGELFF
many TRBJ1-2 TRBD1 TRBV28 TGTGCCAGCACCGGGACAGGATCCCTCCTCATCCAGGGCTACACCTTC CASTGTGSLLIQGYTF
- TRBJ2-7 - TRBV10-2 TGCGCCAGCAGTGAGGTTGGGGGGCGCTACGAGCAGTACTTC CASSEVGGRYEQYF
- TRBJ2-3 TRBD2 TRBV7-2 TGTGCCAGCAGCCCCGTGTACGCGGGAGGCCGCCCTTATACGCAGTATTTT CASSPVYAGGRPYTQYF
many TRBJ2-7 TRBD2 TRBV5-1 TGCGCCAGCAGCCGGGAGGGATCCTACGAGCAGTACTTC CASSREGSYEQYF
many TRBJ1-1 - TRBV2 TGTGCCAGCAATAAATGGACAGATGCGCCTGAAGCTTTCTTT CASNKWTDAPEAFF
- TRBJ1-3 - TRBV3-1 TGTGCCAGCAGAGACAGAGCGTCTGGAAACACCATATATTTT CASRDRASGNTIYF
many TRBJ1-2 - TRBV19 TGTGCCAGTAAGCCTCCAGGGTCCCCGTTTGGCTACACCTTC CASKPPGSPFGYTF
- TRBJ2-7 - TRBV7-2 TGTGCCAGCAGCTTATTTTCCCAGGGCGGGTACGAGCAGTACTTC CASSLFSQGGYEQYF
many TRBJ2-2 TRBD2 TRBV12-3/TRBV12-4 TGTGCCAGCAGTTCCTCGATCGGGACTAGCGGCACCGGGGAGCTGTTTTTT CASSSSIGTSGTGELFF
many TRBJ1-2 TRBD1 TRBV6-5 TGTGCCAGCAGTTCCCGGACAGGGATCTATGGCTACACCTTC CASSSRTGIYGYTF
- TRBJ1-6 - TRBV14 TGTGCCAGCAGCCAGCAGGGTTGGTCACCCCTCCACTTT CASSQQGWSPLHF
- TRBJ2-5 - TRBV5-1 TGCGCCAGCAGCTTGGGGTCGACAAGTCAAGAGACCCAGTACTTC CASSLGSTSQETQYF
many TRBJ1-2 - TRBV6-5 TGTGCCAGCAGTTACCAGGGGATGGACTATGGCTACACCTTC CASSYQGMDYGYTF
many TRBJ2-2 TRBD2 TRBV28 TGTGCCAGCAGTCCCTCGCGGGAGTACACCGGGGAGCTGTTTTTT CASSPSREYTGELFF
few TRBJ1-5 - TRBV5-1 TGCGCCAGCAGCTTGGGGGGGGCGCAGTCAGAACCCCAGCATTTT CASSLGGAQSEPQHF
few TRBJ1-2 - TRBV6-1 TGTGCCAACAGTGAAATTAGCACCGATGGCTACACCTTC CANSEISTDGYTF
many TRBJ1-2 - TRBV29-1 TGCAGCGTCGGTGAGGGGAACTATGGCTACACCTTC CSVGEGNYGYTF
many TRBJ2-7 TRBD1 TRBV27 TGTGCCAGCAGTTACAGGGGGTTCTCCTACGAGCAGTACTTC CASSYRGFSYEQYF
many TRBJ1-2 TRBD1 TRBV6-5 TGTGCCAGCAGCTACGGGGACAGAAGACTTGCTAACTATGGCTACACCTTC CASSYGDRRLANYGYTF
few TRBJ1-2 - TRBV7-6 TGTGCCAGCAGCCACGCGTCAGCTTATGGCTACACCTTC CASSHASAYGYTF
few TRBJ2-3 - TRBV28 TGTGCCAGCAATGGACTCCTGATAGATACGCAGTATTTT CASNGLLIDTQYF
- TRBJ1-2 - TRBV18 TGTGCCAGCTCACCATGGGGGCGCGAGGATGGCTACACCTTC CASSPWGREDGYTF
- TRBJ2-1 TRBD2 TRBV28 TGTGCCAGCACCTCGGGACTAGCGGGAGGGGTGGGTGAGCAGTTCTTC CASTSGLAGGVGEQFF
many TRBJ2-5 - TRBV18 TGTGCCAGCAGCCCCTTGGGTGGCCAAGAGACCCAGTACTTC CASSPLGGQETQYF
many TRBJ1-2 TRBD1 TRBV6-2/TRBV6-3 TGTGCCAGCAGTTACTCGGTGTTAATGACAGGGGTCTATGGCTACACCTTC CASSYSVLMTGVYGYTF
many TRBJ1-4 - TRBV7-8 TGTGCCAGCAGCTTAGATTGGGAGCTGGGCCTGAACCAAAAACTGTTTTTT CASSLDWELGLNQKLFF
few TRBJ1-6 - TRBV7-9 TGTGCCAGCAGCAAAGGGGTTGATAATTCACCCCTCCACTTT CASSKGVDNSPLHF
many TRBJ1-1 - TRBV28 TGTGCCAGCAATACCGGGACATTCACTGAAGCTTTCTTT CASNTGTFTEAFF
many TRBJ1-1 - TRBV20-1 TGCAGTGCTAGAGGGGAGATCACTGAAGCTTTCTTT CSARGEITEAFF
many TRBJ2-7 - TRBV28 TGTGCCAGCAGTTTACAGACAGGCGAGCAGTACTTC CASSLQTGEQYF
many TRBJ1-2 - TRBV28 TGTGCCAGCGCGGTAAACTATGGCTACACCTTC CASAVNYGYTF